This TCR beta chain was profiled in a study of T and B cells in COVID-19 patients. Overall study context: Active-infection patients were older, median roughly 62 years, than recovered patients, median 34 years. Of 20 active-infection patients, 11 to 12 were critically ill with mechanical ventilation or extracorporeal membrane oxygenation.

TRB was amplified from around 250-500 ng of blood genomic DNA. This clonotype was detected a few times. The antigen is undetermined. Study results and limitations: Patients with COVID-19 reportedly showed strongly skewed T cell receptor beta variable and joining gene usage. The recovered cohort had some 2,000 exclusive TCR clusters, including just over 30 low generation probability clusters.

The J segment lost 4 bases and the V segment lost 7 bases, leaving 7 bases of the junction unmatched. The CDR3 length is 14 residues. TRB rearrangements were amplified by multiplex PCR with BIOMED2 TRB-A/B primers. TCRdb re-analysed the multiplex PCR reads in MiXCR, keeping a single row per CDR3 protein. The sample holds around 16,000 distinct CDR3 sequences, 25% to 30% seen once. The rearrangement links TRBV12-3 or TRBV12-4 to TRBJ1-5, with TRBD1 matching over 7 bases. The material sequenced was blood. The receptor was derived from a human donor who had recovered from COVID-19. This CDR3 is CASNPTGENQPQHF. CDR3 bases: TGTGCCAGCAACCCAACAGGGGAAAATCAGCCCCAGCATTTT.